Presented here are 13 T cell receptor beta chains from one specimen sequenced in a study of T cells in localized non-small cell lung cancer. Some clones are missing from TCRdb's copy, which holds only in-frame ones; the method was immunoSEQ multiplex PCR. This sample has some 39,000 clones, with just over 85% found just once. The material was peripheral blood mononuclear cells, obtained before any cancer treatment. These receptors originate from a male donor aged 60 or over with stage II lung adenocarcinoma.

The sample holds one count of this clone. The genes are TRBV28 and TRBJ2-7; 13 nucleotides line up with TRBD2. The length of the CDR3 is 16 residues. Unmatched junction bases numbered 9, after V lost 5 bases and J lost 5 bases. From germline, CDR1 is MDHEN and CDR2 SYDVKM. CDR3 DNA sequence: TGTGCCAGCAGTCCCCGGACTAGCGGGAGAACCCACGAGCAGTACTTC. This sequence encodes CASSPRTSGRTHEQYF.

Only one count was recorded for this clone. CDR3 sequence: CASGDSGGFDEKLFF. The CDR3 DNA is TGTGCCAGTGGGGACAGCGGGGGTTTCGATGAAAAACTGTTTTTT. The V gene is TRBV7-8, the J gene TRBJ1-4; 7 positions match TRBD1. V dropped 9 bases and J dropped 6; count of bases not matched to a gene: 13. The CDR3 loop spans 15 amino acids. Germline V gene data show CDR1 as SGHVS and CDR2 as FQNEAQ. The variable domain in full, with the rest retrieved from reference TRBV7-8 and TRBJ1-4, is GAGVSQSPRYKVAKRGQDVALRCDPISGHVSLFWYQQALGQGPEFLTYFQNEAQLDKSGLPSDRFFAERPEGSVSTLKIQRTQQEDSAVYLCASGDSGGFDEKLFFGSGTQLSVL.

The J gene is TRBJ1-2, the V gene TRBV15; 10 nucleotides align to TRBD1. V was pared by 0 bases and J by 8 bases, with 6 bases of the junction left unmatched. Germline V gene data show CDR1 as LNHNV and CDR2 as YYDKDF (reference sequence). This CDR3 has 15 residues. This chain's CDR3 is CATSRDQGTGEGYTF. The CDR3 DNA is TGTGCCACCAGCAGAGATCAGGGGACAGGGGAAGGCTACACCTTC.

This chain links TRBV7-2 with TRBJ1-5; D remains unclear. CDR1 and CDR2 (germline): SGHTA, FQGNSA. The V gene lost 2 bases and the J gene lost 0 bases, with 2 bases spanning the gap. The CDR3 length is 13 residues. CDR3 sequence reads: CASSLISNQPQHF. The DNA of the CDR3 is TGTGCCAGCAGCTTAATTAGCAATCAGCCCCAGCATTTT.

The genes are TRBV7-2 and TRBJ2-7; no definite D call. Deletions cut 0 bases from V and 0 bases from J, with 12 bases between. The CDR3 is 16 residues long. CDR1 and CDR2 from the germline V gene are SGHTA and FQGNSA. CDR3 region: CASSLAWSQFSYEQYF. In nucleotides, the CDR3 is TGTGCCAGCAGCTTAGCTTGGTCACAGTTCTCCTACGAGCAGTACTTC.

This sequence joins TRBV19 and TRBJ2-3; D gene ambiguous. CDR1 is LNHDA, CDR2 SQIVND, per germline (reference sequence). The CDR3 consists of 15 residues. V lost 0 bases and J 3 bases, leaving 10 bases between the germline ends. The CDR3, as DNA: TGTGCCAGTAGTATAGATCGATCGAGAACAGATACGCAGTATTTT. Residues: CASSIDRSRTDTQYF.

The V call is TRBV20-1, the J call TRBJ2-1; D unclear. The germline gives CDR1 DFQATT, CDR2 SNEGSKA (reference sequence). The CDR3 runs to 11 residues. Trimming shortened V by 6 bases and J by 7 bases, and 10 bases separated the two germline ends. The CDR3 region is CSAPPMNEQFF. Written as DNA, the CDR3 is TGCAGTGCCCCGCCCATGAATGAGCAGTTCTTC.

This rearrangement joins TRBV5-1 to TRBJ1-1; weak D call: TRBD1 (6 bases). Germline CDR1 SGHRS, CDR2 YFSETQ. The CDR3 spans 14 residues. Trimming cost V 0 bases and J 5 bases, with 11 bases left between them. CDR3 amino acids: CASSLVQGWTEAFF. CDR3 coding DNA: TGCGCCAGCAGCTTGGTACAGGGTTGGACTGAAGCTTTCTTT.

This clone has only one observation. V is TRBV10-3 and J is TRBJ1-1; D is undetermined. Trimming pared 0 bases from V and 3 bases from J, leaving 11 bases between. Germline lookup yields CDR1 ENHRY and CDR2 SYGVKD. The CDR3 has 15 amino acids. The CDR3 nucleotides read TGTGCCATCAGTGAGTCGGAAGGGAGGGACACTGAAGCTTTCTTT. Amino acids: CAISESEGRDTEAFF.

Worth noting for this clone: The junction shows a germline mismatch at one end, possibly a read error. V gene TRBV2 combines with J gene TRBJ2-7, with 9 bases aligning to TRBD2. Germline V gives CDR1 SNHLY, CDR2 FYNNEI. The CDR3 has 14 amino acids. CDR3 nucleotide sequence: TGTGCCAGCAAAAACTTAGCGGGAGACGGGGGCCACTCGTTC. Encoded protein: CASKNLAGDGGHSF.

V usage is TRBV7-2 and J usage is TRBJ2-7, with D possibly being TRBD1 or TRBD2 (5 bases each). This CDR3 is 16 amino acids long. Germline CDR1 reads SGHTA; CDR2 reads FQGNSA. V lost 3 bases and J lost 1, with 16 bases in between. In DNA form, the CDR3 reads TGTGCCAGCAGCTTGGGACGGCGGTCACTATCCTACGAGCAGTACTTC. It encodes CASSLGRRSLSYEQYF.

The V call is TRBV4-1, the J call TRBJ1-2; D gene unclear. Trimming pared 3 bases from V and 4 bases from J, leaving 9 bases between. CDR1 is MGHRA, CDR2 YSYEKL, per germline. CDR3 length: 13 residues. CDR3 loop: CASSHDGFYGYTF. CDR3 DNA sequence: TGCGCCAGCAGCCATGACGGCTTCTATGGCTACACCTTC.

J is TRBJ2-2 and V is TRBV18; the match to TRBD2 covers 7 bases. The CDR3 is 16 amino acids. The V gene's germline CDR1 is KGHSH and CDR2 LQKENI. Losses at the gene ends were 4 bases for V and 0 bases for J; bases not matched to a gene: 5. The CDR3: CASSLSSGTNTGELFF. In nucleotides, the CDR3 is TGTGCCAGCTCACTATCGAGCGGGACGAACACCGGGGAGCTGTTTTTT.